This T cell receptor (beta chain) originates from a study of shared clonotypes between healthy human individuals. In the study overall: Per donor, three plates held CD4 naive cells, three held CD4 memory, two held CD8 naive and one held CD8 memory. General study points: Read depth was anticipated to influence clonotype sharing among donors.

The CDR3 totals 11 residues. Germline V gives CDR1 DFQATT, CDR2 SNEGSKA (reference sequence). The material for each subset, its genomic DNA, was split evenly across several immunoSEQ plates. Using immunoSEQ multiplex PCR, the repertoire was profiled, and TCRdb retains in-frame clones only, with some absent. Counted here are about 2,200,000 clones, roughly 91% occurring once; the ten biggest clones make up roughly 1.8%. Naive-designated CD8 cells lacked CD45RO, were positively enriched for CCR7, and omitted terminally differentiated effector memory CD45RA+ cells. About this clone itself: The antigen is undetermined.

V and J are TRBV20-1 and TRBJ2-5; D gene unclear. The J call is doubtful: the DNA matches TRBJ2-7 better. This sequence originates from a young man in good health. Some clones in this sample may be carry-over from other donors' samples. Sequencing was performed on naive CD8+ T cells from PBMCs. DNA of the CDR3: TGCAGTGCAATGGCCCACTACGAGCAGTACTTC. It is translated as CSAMAHYEQYF.